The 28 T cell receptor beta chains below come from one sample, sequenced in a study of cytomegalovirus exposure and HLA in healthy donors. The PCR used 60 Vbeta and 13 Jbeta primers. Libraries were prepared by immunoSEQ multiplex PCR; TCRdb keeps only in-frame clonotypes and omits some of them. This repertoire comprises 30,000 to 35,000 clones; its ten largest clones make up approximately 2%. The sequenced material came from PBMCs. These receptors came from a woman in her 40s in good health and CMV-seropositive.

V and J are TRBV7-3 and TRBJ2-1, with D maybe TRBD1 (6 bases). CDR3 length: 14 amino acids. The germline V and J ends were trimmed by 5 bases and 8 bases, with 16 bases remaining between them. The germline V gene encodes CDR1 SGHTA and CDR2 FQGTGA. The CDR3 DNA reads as TGTGCCAGCAGCCCCAACCCCAGGGGAGATGAGCAGTTCTTC. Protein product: CASSPNPRGDEQFF.

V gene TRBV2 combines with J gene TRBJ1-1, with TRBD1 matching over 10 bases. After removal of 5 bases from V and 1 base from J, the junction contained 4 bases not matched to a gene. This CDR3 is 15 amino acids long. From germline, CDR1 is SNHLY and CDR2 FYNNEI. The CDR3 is CASSPRTGGNTEAFF. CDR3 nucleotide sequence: TGTGCCAGCAGTCCCCGGACAGGGGGGAACACTGAAGCTTTCTTT.

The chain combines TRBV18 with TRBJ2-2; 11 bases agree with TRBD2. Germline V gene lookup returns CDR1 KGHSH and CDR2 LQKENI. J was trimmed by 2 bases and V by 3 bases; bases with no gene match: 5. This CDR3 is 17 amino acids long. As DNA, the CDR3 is TGTGCCAGCTCACCTCTAGGACTAGCGGGTAACACCGGGGAGCTGTTTTTT. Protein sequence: CASSPLGLAGNTGELFF.

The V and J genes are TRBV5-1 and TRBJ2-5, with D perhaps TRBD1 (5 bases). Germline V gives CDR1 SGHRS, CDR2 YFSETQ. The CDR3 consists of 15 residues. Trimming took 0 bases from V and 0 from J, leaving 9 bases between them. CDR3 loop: CASSLVGVYQETQYF. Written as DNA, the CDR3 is TGCGCCAGCAGCTTGGTAGGGGTCTACCAAGAGACCCAGTACTTC.

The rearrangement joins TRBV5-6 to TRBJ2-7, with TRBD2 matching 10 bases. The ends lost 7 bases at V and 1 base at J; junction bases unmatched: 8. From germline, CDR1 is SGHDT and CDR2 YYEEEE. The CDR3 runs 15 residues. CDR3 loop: CASSGGTSASYEQYF. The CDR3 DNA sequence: TGTGCCAGCTCAGGGGGGACTAGCGCTTCCTACGAGCAGTACTTC. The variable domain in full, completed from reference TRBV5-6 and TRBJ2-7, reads DAGVTQSPTHLIKTRGQQVTLRCSPKSGHDTVSWYQQALGQGPQFIFQYYEEEERQRGNFPDRFSGHQFPNYSSELNVNALLLGDSALYLCASSGGTSASYEQYFGPGTRLTVT.

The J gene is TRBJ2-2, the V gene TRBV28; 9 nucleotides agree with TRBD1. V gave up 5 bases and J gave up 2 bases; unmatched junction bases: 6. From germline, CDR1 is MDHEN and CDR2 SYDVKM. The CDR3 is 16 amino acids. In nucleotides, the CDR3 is TGTGCCAGCAGTCCGGGGACAGGGTTTAACACCGGGGAGCTGTTTTTT. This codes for CASSPGTGFNTGELFF.

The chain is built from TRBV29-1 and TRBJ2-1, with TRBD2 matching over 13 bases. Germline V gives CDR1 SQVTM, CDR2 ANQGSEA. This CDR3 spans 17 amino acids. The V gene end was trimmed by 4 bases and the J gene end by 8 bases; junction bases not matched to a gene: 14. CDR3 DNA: TGCAGCGTTGTAGACGCCAGGACTAGCGGGAGAACTTATGAGCAGTTCTTC. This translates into CSVVDARTSGRTYEQFF.

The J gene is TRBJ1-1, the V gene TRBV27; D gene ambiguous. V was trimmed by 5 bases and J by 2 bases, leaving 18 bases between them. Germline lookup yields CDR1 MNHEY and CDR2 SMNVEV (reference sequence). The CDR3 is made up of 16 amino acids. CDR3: CASSTEPRYLNTEAFF. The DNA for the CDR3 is TGTGCCAGCAGTACCGAGCCTCGATACCTCAACACTGAAGCTTTCTTT.

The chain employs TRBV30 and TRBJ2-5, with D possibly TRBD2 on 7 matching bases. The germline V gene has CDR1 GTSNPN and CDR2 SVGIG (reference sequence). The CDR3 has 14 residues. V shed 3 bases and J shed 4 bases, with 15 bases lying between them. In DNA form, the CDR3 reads TGTGCCTGGAGCCCAGGGAGGGGGTCAGAGACCCAGTACTTC. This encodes CAWSPGRGSETQYF.

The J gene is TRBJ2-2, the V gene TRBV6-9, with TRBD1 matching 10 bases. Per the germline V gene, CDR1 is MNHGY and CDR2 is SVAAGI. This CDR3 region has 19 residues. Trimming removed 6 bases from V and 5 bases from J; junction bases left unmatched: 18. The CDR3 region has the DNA TGTGCCAGCAGCCAATTATCCGGGACAGGGGTCCGGAGAACCGGGGAGCTGTTTTTT. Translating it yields CASSQLSGTGVRRTGELFF.

The CDR3 DNA reads as TGTGCCAGCAGCGTGGCCCCGAGCGGGGGGGCCGGGGAGCTGTTTTTT. It is translated as CASSVAPSGGAGELFF. This chain connects TRBV9 to TRBJ2-2; 10 bases line up with TRBD2. J was trimmed by 6 bases and V by 2 bases; bases with no gene match: 7. CDR1 and CDR2 (germline): SGDLS, YYNGEE. This CDR3 region has 16 residues.

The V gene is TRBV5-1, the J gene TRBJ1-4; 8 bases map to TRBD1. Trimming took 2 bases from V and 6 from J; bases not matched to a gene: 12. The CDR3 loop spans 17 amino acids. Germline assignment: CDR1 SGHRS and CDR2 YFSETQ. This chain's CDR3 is CASSFGGTTGADEKLFF. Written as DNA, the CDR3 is TGCGCCAGCAGCTTCGGGGGAACGACAGGGGCGGATGAAAAACTGTTTTTT.

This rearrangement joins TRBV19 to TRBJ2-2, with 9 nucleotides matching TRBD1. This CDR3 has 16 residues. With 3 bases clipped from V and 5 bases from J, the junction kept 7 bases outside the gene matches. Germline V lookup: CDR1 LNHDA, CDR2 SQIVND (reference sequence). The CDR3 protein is CASSIWTGDGTGELFF. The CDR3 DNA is TGTGCCAGTAGTATCTGGACAGGGGACGGAACCGGGGAGCTGTTTTTT. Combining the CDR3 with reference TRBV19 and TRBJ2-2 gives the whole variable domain DGGITQSPKYLFRKEGQNVTLSCEQNLNHDAMYWYRQDPGQGLRLIYYSQIVNDFQKGDIAEGYSVSREKKESFPLTVTSAQKNPTAFYLCASSIWTGDGTGELFFGEGSRLTVL.

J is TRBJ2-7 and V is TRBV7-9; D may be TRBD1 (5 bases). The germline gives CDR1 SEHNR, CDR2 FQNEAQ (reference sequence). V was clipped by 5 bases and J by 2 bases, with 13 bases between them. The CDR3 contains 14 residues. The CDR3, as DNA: TGTGCCAGCAGCGGGCAGGGTTTTACCTACGAGCAGTACTTC. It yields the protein CASSGQGFTYEQYF.

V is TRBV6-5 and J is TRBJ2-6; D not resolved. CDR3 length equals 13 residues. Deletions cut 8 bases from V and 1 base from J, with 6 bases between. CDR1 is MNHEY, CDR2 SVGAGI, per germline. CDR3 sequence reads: CASGQSGANVLTF. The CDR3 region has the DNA TGTGCCAGCGGCCAATCTGGGGCCAACGTCCTGACTTTC.

CDR3 nucleotide sequence: TGCAGTGCTGGGCGCCATGAGCAGTTCTTC. Translation: CSAGRHEQFF. The V call is TRBV20-1, the J call TRBJ2-1; D gene unclear. Germline V gene lookup returns CDR1 DFQATT and CDR2 SNEGSKA (reference sequence). The CDR3 contains 10 residues. V was pared by 5 bases and J by 8 bases, with 7 bases between.

CDR3 protein: CASSEGLATGELFF. CDR3 coding DNA: TGCGCCAGCAGTGAGGGACTAGCGACCGGGGAGCTGTTTTTT. The rearrangement joins TRBV10-2 to TRBJ2-2, with 9 nucleotides matching TRBD2. The junction had 0 bases not matched to a gene; V was cut back by 2 bases and J by 5 bases. This CDR3 spans 14 amino acids. Germline CDR1 is WSHSY and CDR2 is SAAADI.

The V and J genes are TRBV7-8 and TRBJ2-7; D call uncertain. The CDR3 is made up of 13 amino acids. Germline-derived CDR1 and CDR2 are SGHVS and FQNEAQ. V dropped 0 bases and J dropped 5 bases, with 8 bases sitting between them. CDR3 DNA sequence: TGTGCCAGCAGCTTAGCGAGGCCCAACGAGCAGTACTTC. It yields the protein CASSLARPNEQYF.

The CDR3 region has the DNA TGTGCCAGCAGCTTAGCGCGGGAGCAGTACTTC. This encodes CASSLAREQYF. The chain links TRBV5-5 to TRBJ2-7, with no clear D. This CDR3 is 11 amino acids long. V was clipped by 2 bases and J by 7 bases, with 7 bases between them. Germline assignment: CDR1 SGHKS and CDR2 YYEKEE (reference sequence).

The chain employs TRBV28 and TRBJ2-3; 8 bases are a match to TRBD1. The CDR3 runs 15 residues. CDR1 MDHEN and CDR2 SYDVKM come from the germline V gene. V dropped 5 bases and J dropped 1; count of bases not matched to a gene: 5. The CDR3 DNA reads TGTGCCAGCAGTATCTCAGGGGGCGGCACAGATACGCAGTATTTT. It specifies CASSISGGGTDTQYF.

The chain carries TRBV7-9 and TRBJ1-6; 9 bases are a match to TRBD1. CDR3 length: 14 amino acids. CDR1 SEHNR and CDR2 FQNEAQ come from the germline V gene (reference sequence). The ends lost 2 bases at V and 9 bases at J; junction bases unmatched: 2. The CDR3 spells CASSLRTGVSPLHF. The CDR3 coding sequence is TGTGCCAGCAGCTTACGGACAGGGGTTTCACCCCTCCACTTT.

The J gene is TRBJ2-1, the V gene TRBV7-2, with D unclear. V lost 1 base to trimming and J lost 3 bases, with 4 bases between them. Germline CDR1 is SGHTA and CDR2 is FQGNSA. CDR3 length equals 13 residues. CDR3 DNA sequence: TGTGCCAGCAGCTTAGTCGGCTACAATGAGCAGTTCTTC. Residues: CASSLVGYNEQFF.

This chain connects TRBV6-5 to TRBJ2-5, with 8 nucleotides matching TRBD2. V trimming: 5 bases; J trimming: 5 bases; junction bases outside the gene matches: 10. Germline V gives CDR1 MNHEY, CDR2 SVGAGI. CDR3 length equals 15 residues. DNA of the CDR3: TGTGCCAGCAGTCGGGGACTAGAGGTCGCGGAGACCCAGTACTTC. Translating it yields CASSRGLEVAETQYF.

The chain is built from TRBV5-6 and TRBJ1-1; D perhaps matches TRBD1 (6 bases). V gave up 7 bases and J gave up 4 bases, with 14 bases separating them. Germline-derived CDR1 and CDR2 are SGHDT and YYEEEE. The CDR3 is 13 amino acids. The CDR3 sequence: CASVMGGATEAFF. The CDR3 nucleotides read TGTGCCAGCGTCATGGGGGGGGCCACTGAAGCTTTCTTT.

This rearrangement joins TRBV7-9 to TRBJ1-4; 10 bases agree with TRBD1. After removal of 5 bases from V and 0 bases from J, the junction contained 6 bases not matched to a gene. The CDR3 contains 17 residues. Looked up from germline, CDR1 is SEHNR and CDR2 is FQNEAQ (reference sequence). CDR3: CASSQGDRGTTNEKLFF. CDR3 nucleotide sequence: TGTGCCAGCAGCCAAGGGGACAGGGGTACAACTAATGAAAAACTGTTTTTT.

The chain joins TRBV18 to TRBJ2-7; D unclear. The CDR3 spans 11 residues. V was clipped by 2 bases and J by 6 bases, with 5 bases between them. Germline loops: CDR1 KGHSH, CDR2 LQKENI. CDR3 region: CASSPGAEQYF. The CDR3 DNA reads TGTGCCAGCTCACCAGGAGCCGAGCAGTACTTC.

The CDR3 region has the DNA TGTGCCAGCAGCTTGGCCGGGACAGGGATCCTTTACGAGCAGTACTTC. Translated: CASSLAGTGILYEQYF. The rearrangement joins TRBV7-8 to TRBJ2-7, with TRBD1 matching over 9 bases. Germline CDR1 is SGHVS and CDR2 is FQNEAQ. This CDR3 region has 16 residues. After removal of 3 bases from V and 4 bases from J, the junction contained 10 bases not matched to a gene.

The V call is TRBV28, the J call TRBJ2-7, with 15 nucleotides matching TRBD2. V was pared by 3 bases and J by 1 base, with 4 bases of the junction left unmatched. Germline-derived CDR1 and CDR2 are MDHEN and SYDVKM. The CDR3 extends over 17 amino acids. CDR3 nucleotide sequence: TGTGCCAGCAGTTTTCCGGGACTAGCGGGAGGATCCTACGAGCAGTACTTC. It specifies CASSFPGLAGGSYEQYF.